The next 23 T cell receptor beta chains were all read from a single sample in a study of radiotherapy plus CTLA-4 blockade in lung cancer. The assay was immunoSEQ multiplex PCR, and TCRdb's table has in-frame clones only and misses some. The sample includes about 35,000 clones, around 83% of them seen just once. Sequenced material: peripheral blood, taken from a patient treated with radiotherapy plus ipilimumab. The origin of the receptors is a human donor with non-small cell lung cancer who had stable disease on radiotherapy plus ipilimumab.

The rearrangement uses TRBV19 and TRBJ2-1, with 8 nucleotides matching TRBD2. Germline CDR1 is LNHDA and CDR2 is SQIVND (reference sequence). This CDR3 is 17 amino acids long. Germline trimming cut 1 base from V and 4 bases from J; bases unmatched to any gene: 9. The CDR3 sequence: CASSIAPGLGVYNEQFF. In DNA form, the CDR3 reads TGTGCCAGTAGTATAGCACCGGGACTAGGGGTTTACAATGAGCAGTTCTTC.

The CDR3 DNA sequence: TGCGCCAGCAGCTTGGCGGGGGTCATGAACACTGAAGCTTTCTTT. This codes for CASSLAGVMNTEAFF. The chain employs TRBV5-1 and TRBJ1-1; D might be TRBD1 (5 bases). Germline V gives CDR1 SGHRS, CDR2 YFSETQ. With 0 bases removed from V and 0 bases from J, the gap between germline ends came to 9 bases. The CDR3 sequence is 15 residues long.

V usage is TRBV9 and J usage is TRBJ2-7, with 13 bases lining up with TRBD2. The CDR3 has 14 amino acids. The V and J ends lost 3 bases and 7 bases, in that order; junction bases with no gene match: 4. Germline V lookup: CDR1 SGDLS, CDR2 YYNGEE. The CDR3 DNA sequence: TGTGCCAGCAGCGGGACTAGCGGGAGCAAGGAGCAGTACTTC. This encodes CASSGTSGSKEQYF.

The J gene is TRBJ1-5, the V gene TRBV28; weak D call: TRBD1 (6 bases). The CDR3 runs to 12 residues. CDR1 is MDHEN, CDR2 SYDVKM, per germline. With 9 bases removed from V and 4 bases from J, the gap between germline ends came to 10 bases. CDR3 sequence: CASIQGNQPQHF. Here the CDR3 DNA reads TGTGCCAGTATACAGGGAAATCAGCCCCAGCATTTT. Full variable domain (remainder filled in from reference TRBV28 and TRBJ1-5): DVKVTQSSRYLVKRTGEKVFLECVQDMDHENMFWYRQDPGLGLRLIYFSYDVKMKEKGDIPEGYSVSREKKERFSLILESASTNQTSMYLCASIQGNQPQHFGDGTRLSIL.

This clone was detected only a few times. This chain uses TRBV2 with TRBJ2-7, with D possibly being TRBD1 (7 bases). The CDR3 is 13 residues long. Trimming left V 10 bases short and J 3 bases short, with 16 bases between. The germline CDR1 and CDR2 sequences are SNHLY and FYNNEI. In nucleotides, the CDR3 is TGTGCCATCGGGGGACAGAGCATCTACGAGCAGTACTTC. Translation: CAIGGQSIYEQYF.

The gene calls are TRBV6-4 and TRBJ2-3; tentatively, D is TRBD2 (5 bases). Trimming left V 3 bases short and J 4 bases short, with 11 bases between. CDR1 is MRHNA, CDR2 SNTAGT, per germline. CDR3 length: 14 amino acids. The CDR3 is CASSELASSDTQYF. In DNA, the CDR3 is TGTGCCAGCAGTGAGTTGGCTAGCTCAGATACGCAGTATTTT.

This chain links TRBV7-2 with TRBJ2-1, with D possibly being TRBD2 (5 bases). Germline CDR1 SGHTA, CDR2 FQGNSA. V lost 2 bases and J 7 bases, leaving 12 bases between the germline ends. CDR3 size: 14 residues. CDR3 bases: TGTGCCAGCAGCTTATCCGGGAACCTTAATGAGCAGTTCTTC. Protein product: CASSLSGNLNEQFF.

The rearrangement uses TRBV7-9 and TRBJ2-1, with 14 bases matching TRBD2. J gave up 3 bases and V 5 bases, and 3 bases lay outside the gene matches. CDR3 size: 16 residues. Germline loops: CDR1 SEHNR, CDR2 FQNEAQ (reference sequence). The CDR3 is CASSPGLAGDYNEQFF. CDR3 DNA sequence: TGTGCCAGCAGCCCGGGACTAGCGGGGGACTACAATGAGCAGTTCTTC.

The chain combines TRBV9 with TRBJ2-2; D remains unclear. Per germline, CDR1 SGDLS and CDR2 YYNGEE. The CDR3 has 15 amino acids. The ends were cut back, 0 bases at V and 3 bases at J, with 9 bases in the middle. DNA of the CDR3: TGTGCCAGCAGCGTAGGGCGACTTCACACCGGGGAGCTGTTTTTT. Protein product: CASSVGRLHTGELFF. The variable domain in full, completed from reference TRBV9 and TRBJ2-2, reads DSGVTQTPKHLITATGQRVTLRCSPRSGDLSVYWYQQSLDQGLQFLIQYYNGEERAKGNILERFSAQQFPDLHSELNLSSLELGDSALYFCASSVGRLHTGELFFGEGSRLTVL.

This clone has only a few counts. The chain links TRBV28 to TRBJ2-2, with 10 bases that match TRBD1. The CDR3 is made up of 17 amino acids. With V trimmed by 2 bases and J by 6 bases, 9 bases remained unmatched. Germline loops: CDR1 MDHEN, CDR2 SYDVKM. Written as DNA, the CDR3 is TGTGCCAGCAGTTTAGAGGAGACGGGGACAGGGGCCGGGGAGCTGTTTTTT. The encoded protein is CASSLEETGTGAGELFF.

The chain is built from TRBV10-1 and TRBJ2-5; 9 bases line up with TRBD2. CDR3 length: 17 amino acids. V was clipped by 0 bases and J by 0 bases; unmatched bases: 5. Germline V gene data show CDR1 as WNHNN and CDR2 as SYGVQD (reference sequence). CDR3 sequence: CASSESEVAGDQETQYF. CDR3 DNA sequence: TGCGCCAGCAGTGAGTCGGAAGTAGCGGGAGACCAAGAGACCCAGTACTTC.

The chain couples TRBV30 to TRBJ2-7; 11 bases fit TRBD2. V shed 5 bases and J 3 bases; nucleotides not matched to a gene: 3. Germline loops: CDR1 GTSNPN, CDR2 SVGIG (reference sequence). This CDR3 spans 13 amino acids. The CDR3 DNA sequence: TGTGCCTGGGTCGGGACTAGCGGCTACGAGCAGTACTTC. Its translation is CAWVGTSGYEQYF.

This chain joins TRBV29-1 and TRBJ2-3; possible D gene TRBD2, 5 bases. CDR1 is SQVTM and CDR2 is ANQGSEA in the germline V gene. Trimming removed 6 bases at V and 2 bases at J, with 18 bases between. The CDR3 runs to 15 residues. The CDR3 DNA reads TGCAGCGTGGACTTAGACCCCGTGCACACAGATACGCAGTATTTT. Translating it yields CSVDLDPVHTDTQYF.

The chain couples TRBV19 to TRBJ2-7; 10 bases line up with TRBD2. CDR1 and CDR2 (germline): LNHDA, SQIVND (reference sequence). V was pared by 7 bases and J by 0 bases, with 3 bases of the junction left unmatched. The CDR3 runs 14 residues. The CDR3 nucleotides read TGTGCCAGTAACCCTAGCGGGAGCTCCTACGAGCAGTACTTC. Its protein is CASNPSGSSYEQYF. Looking up the rest from reference TRBV19 and TRBJ2-7 gives the full variable domain: DGGITQSPKYLFRKEGQNVTLSCEQNLNHDAMYWYRQDPGQGLRLIYYSQIVNDFQKGDIAEGYSVSREKKESFPLTVTSAQKNPTAFYLCASNPSGSSYEQYFGPGTRLTVT.

The chain employs TRBV6-5 and TRBJ1-2; D uncertain. Looked up from germline, CDR1 is MNHEY and CDR2 is SVGAGI. V was trimmed by 6 bases and J by 0 bases, leaving 8 bases between them. The CDR3 is 13 residues long. CDR3 loop: CASRPTANYGYTF. The CDR3 DNA reads TGTGCCAGCAGGCCCACAGCTAACTATGGCTACACCTTC.

The chain recombines TRBV2 with TRBJ2-7; 9 bases fit TRBD2. This CDR3 spans 15 amino acids. CDR1 SNHLY and CDR2 FYNNEI come from the germline V gene. V lost 1 base, J lost 0 bases, and 1 base stayed unmatched. The CDR3: CASSEGSGSSYEQYF. Written as DNA, the CDR3 is TGTGCCAGCAGTGAAGGTAGCGGGAGCTCCTACGAGCAGTACTTC. The full variable domain, rest sourced from reference TRBV2 and TRBJ2-7, is EPEVTQTPSHQVTQMGQEVILRCVPISNHLYFYWYRQILGQKVEFLVSFYNNEISEKSEIFDDQFSVERPDGSNFTLKIRSTKLEDSAMYFCASSEGSGSSYEQYFGPGTRLTVT.

The chain has TRBV11-1 and TRBJ2-5; 10 positions agree with TRBD1. The J call may be mistaken, given a closer DNA end match to TRBJ2-7. The germline CDR1 and CDR2 sequences are SGHAT and FQDESV (reference sequence). The CDR3 spans 14 residues. The CDR3 coding sequence is TGTGCCAGCAGCTTAGGGGACAGGGGATTCGAGCAGTACTTC. Amino acids: CASSLGDRGFEQYF.

The chain joins TRBV13 to TRBJ2-1; D gene uncertain. The germline V gene has CDR1 PRHDT and CDR2 FYEKMQ (reference sequence). CDR3 length equals 14 residues. The V gene lost 5 bases and the J gene lost 5 bases, with 13 bases spanning the gap. CDR3 loop: CASSAIPSNNEQFF. As DNA, the CDR3 is TGTGCCAGCAGCGCCATCCCTAGTAACAATGAGCAGTTCTTC.

The J gene is TRBJ2-1, the V gene TRBV7-3; 8 bases agree with TRBD2. The CDR3 runs 16 residues. Germline CDR1 is SGHTA and CDR2 is FQGTGA. V was clipped by 3 bases and J by 3 bases; unmatched bases: 7. The CDR3 sequence is CASSLAASGRYNEQFF. The CDR3 DNA reads TGTGCCAGCAGCTTGGCTGCTAGCGGGCGCTACAATGAGCAGTTCTTC.

The gene calls are TRBV15 and TRBJ2-3; 7 nucleotides line up with TRBD1. The CDR3 is 15 residues long. J gave up 4 bases and V 1 base, and 5 bases lay outside the gene matches. Germline V gene lookup returns CDR1 LNHNV and CDR2 YYDKDF (reference sequence). In DNA, the CDR3 is TGTGCCACCAGCAGAGCGACTCAGGGGGCAGATACGCAGTATTTT. Protein product: CATSRATQGADTQYF.

The J gene is TRBJ2-2, the V gene TRBV19; TRBD2 aligns across 12 bases. This CDR3 contains 16 residues. V gave up 6 bases and J gave up 4 bases; unmatched junction bases: 6. CDR1 is LNHDA, CDR2 SQIVND, per germline (reference sequence). CDR3: CASRYRLAGVTGELFF. CDR3 in DNA: TGTGCCAGTAGATACCGACTAGCGGGAGTCACCGGGGAGCTGTTTTTT. The entire variable domain, with the rest obtained from reference TRBV19 and TRBJ2-2, is as follows: DGGITQSPKYLFRKEGQNVTLSCEQNLNHDAMYWYRQDPGQGLRLIYYSQIVNDFQKGDIAEGYSVSREKKESFPLTVTSAQKNPTAFYLCASRYRLAGVTGELFFGEGSRLTVL.

The rearrangement joins TRBV14 to TRBJ2-3; 7 bases are a match to TRBD2. The CDR3 has 18 amino acids. V lost 0 bases to trimming and J lost 0 bases; unmatched junction nucleotides: 9. Germline lookup yields CDR1 SGHDN and CDR2 FVKESK. CDR3 sequence (DNA): TGTGCCAGCAGCCAAGAGTACGGCGGGAGAGCAAGCACAGATACGCAGTATTTT. The encoded protein is CASSQEYGGRASTDTQYF.

The chain has TRBV2 and TRBJ1-3; tentative D call: TRBD1 (5 bases). CDR3 length: 16 residues. Germline CDR1 and CDR2: SNHLY and FYNNEI. Trimming shortened V by 6 bases and J by 1 base, and 16 bases separated the two germline ends. The CDR3 spells CASSYPTESSGNTIYF. The CDR3 region has the DNA TGTGCCAGCAGCTACCCGACAGAGTCATCTGGAAACACCATATATTTT. The full variable domain, rest sourced from reference TRBV2 and TRBJ1-3, is EPEVTQTPSHQVTQMGQEVILRCVPISNHLYFYWYRQILGQKVEFLVSFYNNEISEKSEIFDDQFSVERPDGSNFTLKIRSTKLEDSAMYFCASSYPTESSGNTIYFGEGSWLTVV.